This T cell receptor beta chain was observed in a study of cytomegalovirus exposure and HLA in healthy donors. Points from the study as a whole: Some TCR beta chains (roughly 160 of them) were listed as cytomegalovirus-associated.

Germline assignment: CDR1 SGHTA and CDR2 FQGTGA. V was clipped by 0 bases and J by 7 bases, with 15 bases between them. The CDR3 covers 15 residues. With respect to this clone: The antigen is unknown.

The protocol was immunoSEQ multiplex PCR, while the TCRdb copy is restricted to in-frame clones and leaves out a portion. This table holds 250,000 to 400,000 clones, approximately 90% found once. The source of this sequence is a woman in her twenties or thirties in good health and CMV-seropositive. The sample comprised PBMCs. This chain links TRBV7-3 with TRBJ2-5, with D perhaps matching TRBD1 (5 bases). The CDR3 region is CASSLTITGLGTQYF. Here the CDR3 DNA reads TGTGCCAGCAGCTTAACGATCACAGGCCTAGGGACCCAGTACTTC.